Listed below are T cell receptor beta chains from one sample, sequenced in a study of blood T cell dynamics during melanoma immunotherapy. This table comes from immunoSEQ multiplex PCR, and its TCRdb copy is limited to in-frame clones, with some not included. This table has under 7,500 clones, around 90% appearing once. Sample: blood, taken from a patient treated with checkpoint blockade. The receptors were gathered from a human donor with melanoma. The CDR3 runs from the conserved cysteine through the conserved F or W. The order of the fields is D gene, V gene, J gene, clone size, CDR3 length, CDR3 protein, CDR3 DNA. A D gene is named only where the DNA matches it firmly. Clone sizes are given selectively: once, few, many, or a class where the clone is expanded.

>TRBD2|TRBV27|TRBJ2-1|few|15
CASSLSRGDYNEQFF
TGTGCCAGCAGTTTATCACGGGGGGATTACAATGAGCAGTTCTTC
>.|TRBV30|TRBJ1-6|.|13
CAWTGQYNSPLHF
TGTGCCTGGACGGGGCAGTATAATTCACCCCTCCACTTT
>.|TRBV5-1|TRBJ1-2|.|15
CASSLALEGSYGYTF
TGCGCCAGCAGCTTGGCCTTGGAGGGGAGCTATGGCTACACCTTC
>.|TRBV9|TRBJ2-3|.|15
CASSVLPDFTDTQYF
TGTGCCAGCAGCGTACTACCTGACTTCACAGATACGCAGTATTTT
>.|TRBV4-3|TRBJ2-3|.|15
CASSQIDSGGYTQYF
TGCGCCAGCAGCCAAATTGACAGTGGGGGATATACGCAGTATTTT
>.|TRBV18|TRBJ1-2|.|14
CASSPGRDSYGYTF
TGTGCCAGCTCACCGGGACGGGACTCCTATGGCTACACCTTC
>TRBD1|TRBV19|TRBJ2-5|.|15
CASKARGQGAETQYF
TGTGCCAGTAAAGCAAGGGGACAGGGCGCGGAGACCCAGTACTTC
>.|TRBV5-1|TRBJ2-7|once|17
CASSLEPGGLNTYEQYF
TGCGCCAGCAGCTTGGAGCCCGGGGGGCTCAATACCTACGAGCAGTACTTC
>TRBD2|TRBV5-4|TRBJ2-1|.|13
CASSFWTRDEQFF
TGTGCCAGCAGCTTCTGGACTAGGGACGAGCAGTTCTTC
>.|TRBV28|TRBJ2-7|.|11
CASSLWNEQYF
TGTGCCAGCAGTTTGTGGAACGAGCAGTACTTC
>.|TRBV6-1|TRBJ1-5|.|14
CASSDRGLVQPQHF
TGTGCCAGCAGTGACAGGGGCTTGGTTCAGCCCCAGCATTTT